This entry describes one T cell receptor (beta chain). The data belong to a study of blood T cell repertoires in COVID-19. Produced via immunoSEQ multiplex PCR; TCRdb's table is partial and in-frame only. The data hold about 480,000 clones, with approximately 88% observed a single time. V lost 3 bases and J 2 bases, leaving 13 bases between the germline ends. CDR3 length: 15 amino acids. The germline CDR1 and CDR2 sequences are LNHDA and SQIVND (reference sequence). The specimen sequenced was peripheral blood. The genes are TRBV19 and TRBJ1-1; D gene uncertain. The sequence was collected from a woman aged 45-59 years with COVID-19, enrolled during active disease. CDR3 DNA sequence: TGTGCCAGTAGTATGTCGGCCGGGATAAACACTGAAGCTTTCTTT. Its protein product is CASSMSAGINTEAFF.